Each of the 26 T cell receptor beta chains below was sequenced from the same sample in a study of CD8+CD57+ T cells in acquired aplastic anemia. CD8+CD57+ cell expansion had been shown by flow cytometry in patients chosen for sequencing. Genomic DNA constituted the template upon which TCR beta VDJ and CDR3 profiling was performed. Via MiXCR, TCRdb re-called the reads, giving one row per CDR3 protein. The sample yields about 180,000 distinct CDR3 sequences, 48% seen once. Sequenced input: sorted CD4+, CD8+, or CD8+CD57+ T cells (not recorded which) from PBMCs. The source of these receptors is a human donor with aplastic anemia.

This clonotype was found a few times. The chain couples TRBV5-5 to TRBJ1-4; tentative D call: TRBD1 (5 bases). This CDR3 contains 14 residues. The germline V gene encodes CDR1 SGHKS and CDR2 YYEKEE (reference sequence). V was clipped by 2 bases and J by 4 bases, with 9 bases between them. The CDR3 loop is CASSFTGNNEKLFF. CDR3 coding DNA: TGTGCCAGCAGCTTTACAGGAAATAATGAAAAACTGTTTTTT.

Ten or more counts support this clonotype. CDR3 sequence reads: CASSPAGGQPQHF. In DNA, the CDR3 is TGTGCCAGCTCACCGGCGGGTGGACAGCCCCAGCATTTT. The V gene is TRBV18, the J gene TRBJ1-5, with unresolved D. This CDR3 region has 13 residues. Trimming cost V 3 bases and J 7 bases, with 10 bases left between them. Germline values: CDR1 KGHSH, CDR2 LQKENI. Complete variable domain (other parts from reference TRBV18 and TRBJ1-5): NAGVMQNPRHLVRRRGQEARLRCSPMKGHSHVYWYRQLPEEGLKFMVYLQKENIIDESGMPKERFSAEFPKEGPSILRIQQVVRGDSAAYFCASSPAGGQPQHFGDGTRLSIL.

The rearrangement uses TRBV23-1 and TRBJ2-1; TRBD2 matches 11 bases. TRBV23-1 is known as an ORF, though its function is uncertain. CDR3 length equals 18 residues. V dropped 10 bases and J dropped 8; count of bases not matched to a gene: 22. In DNA, the CDR3 is TGCGCCATAGGGGGACTAGCGGCCAACATGCGTTCGGTGGATGAGCAGTTCTTC. Translating it yields CAIGGLAANMRSVDEQFF.

CDR3 coding DNA: TGTGCCATGAGACTAGCGGACTCCTACAATGAGCAGTTCTTC. It is translated as CAMRLADSYNEQFF. J is TRBJ2-1 and V is TRBV24-1, with 9 nucleotides matching TRBD2. The junction had 4 bases not matched to a gene; V was cut back by 11 bases and J by 0 bases. This CDR3 has 14 amino acids. Germline CDR1 and CDR2: KGHDR and SFDVKD.

On this clonotype itself: Germline is not matched at one junction end, which may reflect a read error. V usage is TRBV11-2 and J usage is TRBJ2-1, with D tentatively TRBD1 or TRBD2 (6 bases each). From germline, CDR1 is SGHAT and CDR2 FQNNGV. The CDR3 extends over 16 amino acids. Here the CDR3 DNA reads TGTGCCAGCAGCTTAGGTCGGGGGCACCGATACAATCAGCAGTTCTTC. This encodes CASSLGRGHRYNQQFF. Based on the CDR3 plus reference TRBV11-2 and TRBJ2-1, the full variable domain is EAGVAQSPRYKIIEKRQSVAFWCNPISGHATLYWYQQILGQGPKLLIQFQNNGVVDDSQLPKDRFSAERLKGVDSTLKIQPAKLEDSAVYLCASSLGRGHRYNQQFFGPGTRLTVL.

Remarks on this clonotype: One end of the junction fails to match germline, which may point to a read error. DNA for the CDR3: TGTGCCAGCAGTTTAGGGGATGGCTACACCTTC. It specifies CASSLGDGYTF. The chain carries TRBV11-2 and TRBJ1-2; possibly TRBD1 for D (5 bases). The CDR3 extends over 11 amino acids. The V gene's germline CDR1 is SGHAT and CDR2 FQNNGV.

The chain links TRBV7-9 to TRBJ1-1, with 8 bases fitting TRBD1. The ends lost 3 bases at V and 8 bases at J; junction bases unmatched: 5. The CDR3 has 13 amino acids. Germline values: CDR1 SEHNR, CDR2 FQNEAQ (reference sequence). The CDR3 sequence is CASSFGTGLEAFF. CDR3 in DNA: TGTGCCAGCAGCTTTGGGACAGGTCTCGAAGCTTTCTTT.

Ten or more counts support this clonotype. The rearrangement joins TRBV6-5 to TRBJ1-6; D remains unclear. V was trimmed by 4 bases and J by 0 bases, leaving 10 bases between them. The CDR3 spans 16 residues. CDR1 is MNHEY and CDR2 is SVGAGI in the germline V gene. The CDR3 DNA sequence: TGTGCCAGCAGTTTAAACGGGGTCTCCTATAATTCACCCCTCCACTTT. Translated: CASSLNGVSYNSPLHF.

The rearrangement joins TRBV10-3 to TRBJ1-5; D is perhaps TRBD1 (5 bases). V lost 4 bases to trimming and J lost 12 bases, with 16 bases between them. The CDR3 runs 13 residues. Germline values: CDR1 ENHRY, CDR2 SYGVKD. CDR3 coding DNA: TGTGCCATCAGTGGCTCGTCAGGCGGGGGCCAGCATTTT. As protein: CAISGSSGGGQHF.

In this sample, this clonotype turned up many times. The rearrangement uses TRBV15 and TRBJ2-5; 8 bases line up with TRBD2. With V trimmed by 2 bases and J by 1 base, 9 bases remained unmatched. This CDR3 has 17 residues. Germline V lookup: CDR1 LNHNV, CDR2 YYDKDF (reference sequence). CDR3 sequence reads: CATSRTTGGRIQETQYF. CDR3 sequence (DNA): TGTGCCACCAGCAGAACCACAGGCGGGAGGATCCAAGAGACCCAGTACTTC.

The table lists this clonotype with many counts. The V and J genes are TRBV6-1 and TRBJ2-3; no reliable D call. The CDR3 has 10 residues. Trimming took off 7 bases at V and 3 bases at J, with 2 bases between the two ends. Per the germline V gene, CDR1 is MNHNS and CDR2 is SASEGT. CDR3 DNA sequence: TGTGCCAGCAATACAGATACGCAGTATTTT. This sequence encodes CASNTDTQYF.

The V and J genes are TRBV10-3 and TRBJ2-5; the D is unclear. Germline CDR1 ENHRY, CDR2 SYGVKD. Trimming cost V 8 bases and J 2 bases, with 6 bases left between them. The CDR3 covers 11 residues. This chain's CDR3 is CAIGTQETQYF. The CDR3 coding sequence is TGTGCCATCGGTACACAAGAGACCCAGTACTTC.

This chain uses TRBV29-1 with TRBJ2-3, with a tentative D call TRBD1 (6 bases). The V end was cut by 7 bases, the J end by 4 bases, with 15 bases between. Germline V lookup: CDR1 SQVTM, CDR2 ANQGSEA. The CDR3 has 13 amino acids. CDR3 in amino acids: CSAVGGASDTQYF. The CDR3, as DNA: TGCAGCGCGGTAGGGGGTGCCTCAGATACGCAGTATTTT.

V gene TRBV19 combines with J gene TRBJ2-2, with a possible D match to TRBD1 (6 bases). V lost 3 bases and J lost 1, with 6 bases in between. This CDR3 has 14 amino acids. Germline-derived CDR1 and CDR2 are LNHDA and SQIVND (reference sequence). The CDR3 loop is CASSMTGNTGELFF. DNA of the CDR3: TGTGCCAGTAGTATGACAGGGAACACCGGGGAGCTGTTTTTT.

This clonotype was recorded a few times. This rearrangement joins TRBV18 to TRBJ2-2; 10 positions agree with TRBD1. Germline V lookup: CDR1 KGHSH, CDR2 LQKENI. The CDR3 covers 14 residues. The trim removed 4 bases at V and 6 bases at J, leaving 2 bases unmatched. This CDR3 is CASSRDRGAGELFF. The DNA for the CDR3 is TGTGCCAGCTCACGGGACAGGGGTGCCGGGGAGCTGTTTTTT.

This clonotype was counted many times. V gene TRBV27 combines with J gene TRBJ2-1; D ambiguous. Per germline, CDR1 MNHEY and CDR2 SMNVEV (reference sequence). There are 15 residues in the CDR3. V gave up 2 bases and J gave up 2 bases, with 10 bases separating them. The CDR3 sequence: CASSLEGSTYNEQFF. The CDR3 coding sequence is TGTGCCAGCAGTTTAGAAGGGTCAACCTACAATGAGCAGTTCTTC.

This clonotype appeared many times. The chain couples TRBV5-1 to TRBJ2-2; TRBD1 is a possible D gene (7 bases). CDR3 length equals 15 residues. The V gene lost 3 bases and the J gene lost 5 bases, with 14 bases spanning the gap. Per germline, CDR1 SGHRS and CDR2 YFSETQ. The CDR3 is CASSSGQAGTGELFF. DNA of the CDR3: TGCGCCAGCAGCTCCGGACAGGCGGGGACCGGGGAGCTGTTTTTT.

V gene TRBV19 combines with J gene TRBJ2-3; 7 bases are shared with TRBD2. Germline trimming cut 11 bases from V and 4 bases from J; bases unmatched to any gene: 15. This CDR3 comprises 15 residues. Germline V gene data show CDR1 as LNHDA and CDR2 as SQIVND (reference sequence). The CDR3 nucleotides read TGTGCCTCCGCTTCTAGCGGAGACGGGGCAGATACGCAGTATTTT. As protein: CASASSGDGADTQYF.

The gene calls are TRBV7-2 and TRBJ1-1, with a tentative D call TRBD1 (5 bases). The CDR3 runs 14 residues. Looked up from germline, CDR1 is SGHTA and CDR2 is FQGNSA. V was clipped by 5 bases and J by 4 bases, with 14 bases between them. The CDR3 here is CASSPGGGRTEAFF. DNA of the CDR3: TGTGCCAGCAGCCCCGGGGGGGGACGCACTGAAGCTTTCTTT. Supplemented by reference TRBV7-2 and TRBJ1-1, the full variable domain reads GAGVSQSPSNKVTEKGKDVELRCDPISGHTALYWYRQSLGQGLEFLIYFQGNSAPDKSGLPSDRFSAERTGGSVSTLTIQRTQQEDSAVYLCASSPGGGRTEAFFGQGTRLTVV.

This clonotype was seen more than once but under ten times. This may be a read error, as it is one base from a much larger clone. This chain connects TRBV11-1 to TRBJ2-7; 7 bases agree with TRBD2. Germline V gives CDR1 SGHAT, CDR2 FQDESV (reference sequence). The CDR3 loop spans 18 amino acids. Here the CDR3 DNA reads TGTGCCAGCAGCGACCCGGTAAACGGGAGGTCTCTCTCCTACGGGCAGTACTTC. It encodes CASSDPVNGRSLSYGQYF.

This clonotype came up many times. The chain couples TRBV19 to TRBJ2-3; 10 bases line up with TRBD2. Germline V gives CDR1 LNHDA, CDR2 SQIVND (reference sequence). The CDR3 contains 16 residues. Trimming took 7 bases from V and 3 from J; bases not matched to a gene: 10. CDR3 nucleotide sequence: TGTGCCAGTAAGGAAGTCAGCGGGAGGGCGACAGATACGCAGTATTTT. Its protein product is CASKEVSGRATDTQYF.

The chain uses TRBV20-1 and TRBJ1-2; 7 bases align to TRBD1. V trimming: 4 bases; J trimming: 4 bases; junction bases outside the gene matches: 6. This CDR3 comprises 13 residues. The V gene's germline CDR1 is DFQATT and CDR2 SNEGSKA (reference sequence). The CDR3 DNA sequence: TGCAGTGCTACAAGACAGGGCGGCTATGGCTACACCTTC. Translating gives CSATRQGGYGYTF.

The rearrangement uses TRBV6-5 and TRBJ1-6; 7 nucleotides match TRBD1. The CDR3 totals 14 residues. V shed 4 bases, J shed 9 bases, and the junction held 6 bases outside the gene matches. Germline assignment: CDR1 MNHEY and CDR2 SVGAGI. CDR3 DNA sequence: TGTGCCAGCAGTTTCGGGCAGGGGGGTTCACCCCTCCACTTT. Its protein product is CASSFGQGGSPLHF.

The chain uses TRBV2 and TRBJ2-3, with 8 bases fitting TRBD1. The CDR3 is 12 residues long. The germline gives CDR1 SNHLY, CDR2 FYNNEI. V was clipped by 7 bases and J by 8 bases; unmatched bases: 5. The CDR3 is CASTGQGITQYF. As DNA, the CDR3 is TGTGCCAGCACCGGACAGGGAATTACGCAGTATTTT.

This clonotype was detected ten times or more. The V gene is TRBV6-2 or TRBV6-3, the J gene TRBJ1-4; tentative D call: TRBD1 (5 bases). V lost 2 bases and J lost 7, with 11 bases in between. The CDR3 runs 14 residues. CDR1 and CDR2 (germline): MNHEY, SVGEGT. CDR3 nucleotide sequence: TGTGCCAGCAGTTACGTGGGGCGTCCTGAAAAACTGTTTTTT. Its protein product is CASSYVGRPEKLFF.

The table lists this clonotype with many counts. The V gene is TRBV12-5, the J gene TRBJ1-5; TRBD1 is a possible D gene (6 bases). Trimming removed 6 bases at V and 9 bases at J, with 15 bases between. CDR1 LGHNT and CDR2 FRNRAP come from the germline V gene. The CDR3 runs 13 residues. The chain's CDR3 is CASGRDTLGPQHF. The CDR3 coding sequence is TGTGCTAGTGGAAGGGACACCCTGGGGCCCCAGCATTTT.